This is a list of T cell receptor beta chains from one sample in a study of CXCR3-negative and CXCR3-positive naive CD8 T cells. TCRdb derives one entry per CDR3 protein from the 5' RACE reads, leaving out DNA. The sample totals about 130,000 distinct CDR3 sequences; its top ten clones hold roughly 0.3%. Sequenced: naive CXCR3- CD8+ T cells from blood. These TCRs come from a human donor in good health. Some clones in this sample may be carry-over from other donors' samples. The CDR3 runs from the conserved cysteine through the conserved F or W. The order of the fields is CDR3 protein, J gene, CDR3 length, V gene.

CASSPNLQETQYF | TRBJ2-5 | 13 | TRBV28
CASSGPHGSSYNEQFF | TRBJ2-1 | 16 | TRBV9
CATSDFFWRCYGYTF | TRBJ1-2 | 15 | TRBV24-1
CASSLELAGYNEQFF | TRBJ2-1 | 15 | TRBV7-9
CASSSMGSYNEQFF | TRBJ2-1 | 14 | TRBV5-6
CASSKPRGHDEQYF | TRBJ2-7 | 14 | TRBV21-1
CSVEGQSEKLFF | TRBJ1-4 | 12 | TRBV29-1
CASSRAGGRADERGSSYNEQFF | TRBJ2-1 | 22 | TRBV23-1
CASSLVDTPEAFF | TRBJ1-1 | 13 | TRBV7-9
CASRTKGQGSYEQYF | TRBJ2-7 | 15 | TRBV19
CSARVQDRGYGYTF | TRBJ1-2 | 14 | TRBV20-1
CSASSGSALTDTQYF | TRBJ2-3 | 15 | TRBV20-1
CASSSGQGGDTEAFF | TRBJ1-1 | 15 | TRBV7-3
CSVRGLGEQYF | TRBJ2-7 | 11 | TRBV29-1
CASSLLKLGLSSNTDTQYF | TRBJ2-3 | 19 | TRBV28
CASSLRPDSYEQYF | TRBJ2-7 | 14 | TRBV27
CSVAGAKTEAFF | TRBJ1-1 | 12 | TRBV29-1
CASSLSGGSNYGYTF | TRBJ1-2 | 15 | TRBV7-2
CASSYATTTTYEQYF | TRBJ2-7 | 15 | TRBV6-5
CSVEDHRRGYEQYF | TRBJ2-7 | 14 | TRBV29-1
CASSLAGDSYEQYF | TRBJ2-7 | 14 | TRBV5-1
CASSPGTTNEQFF | TRBJ2-1 | 13 | TRBV6-6
CASSLTVGTANPGELFF | TRBJ2-2 | 17 | TRBV13
CATSNQGHFGRETQYF | TRBJ2-5 | 16 | TRBV15
CASSPDRDGYTF | TRBJ1-2 | 12 | TRBV12-3/TRBV12-4
CASSLFGQGPQETQYF | TRBJ2-5 | 16 | TRBV7-2